This T cell receptor beta chain was identified in a study of beta chain features in type 1 diabetes (dated by TCRdb to the late 2010s). About the investigation overall: Patients and healthy donors did not differ in mean age, gender distribution, total cell number or subset yield. In the study, recently diagnosed type 1 diabetes patients and matched healthy donors were compared on the TCRB repertoires of their sorted circulating CD4+ T cell subsets. Whereas all 30 or so donors provided naive and central memory subsets, regulatory and stem cell-like memory subsets were isolated from just 8 patients and about 8 healthy donors. A total of 85 million to 140 million sorted cells were examined across all samples, and the number of cells per subset was strongly correlated with RNA yield. Summary of the overall study and its limitations: PCR may preferentially amplify shorter templates, but because patient and control samples were amplified and corrected together, any resulting skew would affect both groups equally. A moderate but significant shortening of TCRB CDR3 length was observed in type 1 diabetes patients in all four CD4+ subsets. Naive, central memory and regulatory TCRB repertoires appeared more similar among patients than among healthy donors. Because cDNA was sequenced instead of genomic DNA, highly expressing activated cells could be over-represented, though the groups showed no difference in activation or CD3 levels. At VDJ recombination sites, type 1 diabetes patients had fewer insertions and more deleted nucleotides, which implies abnormalities in thymic rearrangement. Because small numbers of individuals were included in the HLA sub-analyses, any influence of HLA type on TCRB rearrangement was left unresolved.

The entire isolated RNA was reverse transcribed using the High Capacity cDNA Reverse Transcription Kit, and thus expressed TCRB transcripts were sequenced. Deep immunoSEQ sequencing was applied to naive, central memory and regulatory T cell samples, giving an average of about 3.7 million total reads per sample. After sorted cells were lysed in RLT buffer, RNA was extracted with DNase-treated RNeasy Micro or Mini kits, with the choice depending on cell number. Each cell subset was processed on its own to prevent cross-contamination, while patient and healthy donor samples were processed together. TCRB sequences were amplified from cDNA with the immunoSEQ multiplex PCR, producing 87-bp fragments spanning the CDR3 region. Sequencing of the amplicons was done on the Illumina HiSeq platform. The study's own analysis went as follows. Synthetic template baselines were used to correct PCR bias computationally, reads within Hamming distance 2 were collapsed, and singletons that could not be merged were discarded. Reads were aligned against IMGT to assign V, D and J genes, CDR3 length and insertions or deletions at six rearrangement sites. Within each subset, clonotype counts were normalized to the number of sorted cells before true diversity and Gini coefficients were calculated with the tcR R package. The overlap coefficient, calculated on TCRB nucleotide sequences, was used to measure repertoire sharing. Out-of-frame TCRB sequences from naive cells were analyzed as a proxy for the pre-selection repertoire. TCRdb's version of the immuneACCESS table is confined to in-frame rearrangements and falls short of the full clone set. An unresolved V gene accounts for under half of the shortfall where checked; the remainder is of unknown origin. That table furnishes V, J and clone size, whereas the DNA furnished D and trimming. This sample has roughly 280,000 clones in its table, and 20% to 25% of those were observed once. Around 0.013% of the sample lies in the top ten.

From each donor, a single peripheral blood sample of around 120 mL on average was drawn into heparinised tubes. A BD FACSAria II and a panel including CD45RO, CCR7, CD25, CD127, CD95 and CD27 were used to sort naive, central memory, regulatory and stem cell-like memory CD4+ T cells. All sorted populations exceeded 95% purity. PBMCs were isolated right away by Lymphoprep density gradient centrifugation and were stained directly, without culture. So that batch effects would be minimized, each experiment stained and sorted samples in pairs, pairing one healthy donor with one patient. Note on this clone: Its antigen is currently not known. Qualities for individual bases were not recorded, and no much larger clone is one base off.

The CDR3, cysteine through phenylalanine, is 13 amino acids long. Here the CDR3 DNA is all that survives: 39 bases in frame from base 1. CDR1 and CDR2 are drawn from the germline V gene: MDHEN, SYDVKM. Relative to germline, V is 3 bases shorter and J is 2 bases shorter, with 7 bases between their ends. The chain joins TRBV28 to TRBJ2-5; matching of 5 bases hints at TRBD2 as the D gene. The sequence came from a woman in her twenties or thirties with type 1 diabetes. Sequencing was done on a sample of naive CD4+ T cells from blood. The meaning of the sample's cell subset or site label: true naive CD4+ T cells. The sequence in DNA is TGTGCCAGCAGTTTTGGGAGACAAGAGACCCAGTACTTC. Its protein product is CASSFGRQETQYF.